This T cell receptor (beta chain) was sequenced in a study of regulatory T cells in long-lasting Graves disease. This clonotype was observed once. Its target is not known. The junction differs from germline at one of its ends, possibly a read error. CDR3 regions were amplified by Arm-PCR using iRepertoire HTBI primers to build TCR beta libraries. TCRdb analysed the multiplex PCR reads with MiXCR anew, one entry per CDR3 protein. The repertoire holds 400,000 to 500,000 distinct CDR3 sequences, with around 23% as singletons. This sample's time point: persistent/refractory GD, antithyroid drugs over 5 years with positive TRAb. The TCR library was prepared using RNA isolated from PBMCs. General observations from the study: Sample size was small, which may have lowered accuracy. Favoring TRBV28, TRBJ1-2 and TRBJ2-5 was a feature seen in persistent disease.

The V gene's germline CDR1 is SGHVS and CDR2 FNYEAQ. The CDR3 spans 12 residues. This chain links TRBV7-6 with TRBJ1-4, with no clear D. The sample here was peripheral blood mononuclear cells (PBMCs), taken when the disease was refractory, from a patient treated with antithyroid drugs. The receptor was derived from a female donor with Graves disease. The CDR3 reads CASSLNGEKLSF. As DNA, the CDR3 is TGTGCCAGCAGCTTAAATGGGGAAAAACTGTCTTTT.